This TCR beta chain was obtained from a study of T-cell reconstitution after alpha-beta-depleted transplantation in children. Findings of the study overall: From surviving recipient T cells and thymic progenitors came the high day-60 TCRbeta diversity observed in some patients. Newly produced T cells mostly provided counts and TCRbeta diversity after one year, as hyperexpanded clones declined. At around two months after transplant, the alpha-beta T cells were reportedly derived from several hundred expanded clones that came from non-depleted graft cells.

The CDR3 runs to 15 residues. V was clipped by 5 bases and J by 8 bases, with 21 bases between them. In germline, CDR1 is SEHNR, CDR2 FQNEAQ (reference sequence). Concerning this clonotype itself: Its antigen is not identified.

The library targeted TCRbeta and was prepared with unique molecular identifiers. TCRdb re-called the PCR reads through MiXCR, storing one row per CDR3 protein. The table includes approximately 45,000 distinct CDR3 sequences, around half detected once. The receptor was isolated from a boy under three years old with SCID, due to receive a stem cell transplant. The sequences come from peripheral blood, collected before TCRalphabeta/CD19-depleted stem cell transplant. The V call is TRBV7-9, the J call TRBJ1-2, with D uncertain. DNA of the CDR3: TGTGCCAGCAGCCAAAATCCAAGAGCTCTTTACGGCTACACCTTC. This encodes CASSQNPRALYGYTF.